This note documents a single T cell receptor beta chain sequence. These data are taken from a study of blood T cell repertoires in COVID-19. Overall study: Researchers got acute and convalescent COVID-19 samples from the United States, Italy and Spain. From T cells, B-cell-depleted T cells, or PBMCs came the material, which was cDNA or gDNA.

Germline values: CDR1 SGHRS, CDR2 YFSETQ. V shed 4 bases and J 7 bases; nucleotides not matched to a gene: 7. This CDR3 comprises 14 residues. Original methodology: Reference gene primer amplification gave nucleated cell count estimates. Method: immunoSEQ multiplex PCR; TCRdb's copy keeps in-frame clones and lacks some. V, J and clone size derive from that table, while D and trimming were established from the DNA sequence. The repertoire holds under 200,000 clones, with around 86% as singletons. Sequenced input: peripheral blood. The chain uses TRBV5-1 and TRBJ1-5; 8 positions agree with TRBD1. The receptor was derived from a man in his late teens or twenties with acute or convalescent COVID-19. The CDR3 coding sequence is TGCGCCAGCAGCCATGGACAGGGTCACCAGCCCCAGCATTTT. Residues: CASSHGQGHQPQHF.